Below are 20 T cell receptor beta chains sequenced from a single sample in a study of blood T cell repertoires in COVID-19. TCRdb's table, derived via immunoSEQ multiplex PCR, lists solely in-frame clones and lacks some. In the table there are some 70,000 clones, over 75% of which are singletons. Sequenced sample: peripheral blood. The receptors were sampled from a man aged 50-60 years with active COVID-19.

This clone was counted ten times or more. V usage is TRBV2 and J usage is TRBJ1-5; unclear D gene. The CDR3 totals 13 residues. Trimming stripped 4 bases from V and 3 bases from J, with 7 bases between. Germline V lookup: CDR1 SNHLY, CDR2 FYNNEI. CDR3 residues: CASSAQSNQPQHF. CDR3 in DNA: TGTGCCAGCAGTGCACAGTCCAATCAGCCCCAGCATTTT.

The CDR3, as DNA: TGCGCCAGCAGCTTTGAGGGCGCGAACACTGAAGCTTTCTTT. Translation: CASSFEGANTEAFF. The chain couples TRBV5-1 to TRBJ1-1, with D uncertain. Per the germline V gene, CDR1 is SGHRS and CDR2 is YFSETQ. CDR3 length equals 14 residues. Trimming took 2 bases from V and 1 from J, leaving 9 bases between them.

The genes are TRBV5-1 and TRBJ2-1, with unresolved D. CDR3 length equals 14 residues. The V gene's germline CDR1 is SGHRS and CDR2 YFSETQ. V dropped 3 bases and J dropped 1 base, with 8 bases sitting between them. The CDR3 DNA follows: TGCGCCAGCAGCTCCGGGTCTTCCTACAATGAGCAGTTCTTC. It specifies CASSSGSSYNEQFF. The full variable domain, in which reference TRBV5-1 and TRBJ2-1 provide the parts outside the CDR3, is KAGVTQTPRYLIKTRGQQVTLSCSPISGHRSVSWYQQTPGQGLQFLFEYFSETQRNKGNFPGRFSGRQFSNSRSEMNVSTLELGDSALYLCASSSGSSYNEQFFGPGTRLTVL.

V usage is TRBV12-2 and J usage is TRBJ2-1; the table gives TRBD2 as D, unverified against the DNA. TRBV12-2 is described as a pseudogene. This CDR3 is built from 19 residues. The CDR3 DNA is TGTGCAAGTCGCTTTGGACTAGCGGGAGGGCCCTCGAGGTGGGATGAGCAGTTCTTC. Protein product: CASRFGLAGGPSRWDEQFF.

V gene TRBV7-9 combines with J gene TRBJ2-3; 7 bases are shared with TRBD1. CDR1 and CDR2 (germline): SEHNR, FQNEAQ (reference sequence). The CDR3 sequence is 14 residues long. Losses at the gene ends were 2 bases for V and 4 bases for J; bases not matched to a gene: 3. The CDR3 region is CASSLNQGADTQYF. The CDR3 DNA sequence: TGTGCCAGCAGCTTAAACCAGGGGGCAGATACGCAGTATTTT.

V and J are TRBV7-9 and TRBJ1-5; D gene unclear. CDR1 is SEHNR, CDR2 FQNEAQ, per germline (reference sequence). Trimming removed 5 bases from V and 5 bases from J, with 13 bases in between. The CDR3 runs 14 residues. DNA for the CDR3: TGTGCCAGCAGCCCCGGCCAGGTCCATCAGCCCCAGCATTTT. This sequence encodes CASSPGQVHQPQHF.

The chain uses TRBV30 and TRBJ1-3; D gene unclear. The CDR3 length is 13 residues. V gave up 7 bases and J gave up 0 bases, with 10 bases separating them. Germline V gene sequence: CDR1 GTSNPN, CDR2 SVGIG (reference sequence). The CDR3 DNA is TGTGCCTTTTCCCGGGACTCTGGAAACACCATATATTTT. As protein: CAFSRDSGNTIYF.

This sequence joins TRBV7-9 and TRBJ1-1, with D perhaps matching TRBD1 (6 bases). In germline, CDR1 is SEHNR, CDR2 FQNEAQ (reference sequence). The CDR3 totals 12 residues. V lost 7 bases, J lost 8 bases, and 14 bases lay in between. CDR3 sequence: CASTIRGGEAFF. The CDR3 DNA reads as TGTGCCAGCACCATTAGGGGGGGGGAAGCTTTCTTT.

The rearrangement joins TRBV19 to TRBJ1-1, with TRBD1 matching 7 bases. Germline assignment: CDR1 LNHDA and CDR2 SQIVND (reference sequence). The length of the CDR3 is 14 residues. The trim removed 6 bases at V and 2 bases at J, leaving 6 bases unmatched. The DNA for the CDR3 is TGTGCCAGTAGCTGGACAGGAGTAAACACTGAAGCTTTCTTT. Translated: CASSWTGVNTEAFF.

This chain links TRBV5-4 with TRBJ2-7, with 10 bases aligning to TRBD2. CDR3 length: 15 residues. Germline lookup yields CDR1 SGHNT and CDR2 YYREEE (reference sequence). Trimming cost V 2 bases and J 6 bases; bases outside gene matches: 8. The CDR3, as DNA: TGTGCCAGCAGCTTTATAGGTAGCGGGAGGTTCGAGCAGTACTTC. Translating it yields CASSFIGSGRFEQYF.

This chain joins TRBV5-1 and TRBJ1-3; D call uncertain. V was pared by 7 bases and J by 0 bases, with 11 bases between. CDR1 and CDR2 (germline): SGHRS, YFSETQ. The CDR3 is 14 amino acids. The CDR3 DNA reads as TGCGCCAGCCGCGAGGGTACCTCTGGAAACACCATATATTTT. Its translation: CASREGTSGNTIYF.

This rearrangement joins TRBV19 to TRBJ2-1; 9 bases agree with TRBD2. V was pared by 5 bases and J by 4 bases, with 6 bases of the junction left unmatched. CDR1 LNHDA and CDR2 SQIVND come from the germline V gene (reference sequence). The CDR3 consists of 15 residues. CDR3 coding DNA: TGTGCCAGTAGTTCGACTAGCGGATTTTACAATGAGCAGTTCTTC. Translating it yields CASSSTSGFYNEQFF.

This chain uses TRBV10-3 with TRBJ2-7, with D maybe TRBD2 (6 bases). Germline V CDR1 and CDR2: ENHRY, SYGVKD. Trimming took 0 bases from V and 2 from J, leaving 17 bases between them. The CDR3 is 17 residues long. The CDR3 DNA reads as TGTGCCATCAGTGAGTCGAGTGGCGCGGGATCTCCCTACGAGCAGTACTTC. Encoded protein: CAISESSGAGSPYEQYF.

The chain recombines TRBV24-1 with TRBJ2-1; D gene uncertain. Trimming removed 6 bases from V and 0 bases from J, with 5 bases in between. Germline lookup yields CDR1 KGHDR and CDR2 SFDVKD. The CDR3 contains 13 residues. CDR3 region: CATSYSSYNEQFF. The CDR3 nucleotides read TGTGCCACCAGTTACAGCTCCTACAATGAGCAGTTCTTC.

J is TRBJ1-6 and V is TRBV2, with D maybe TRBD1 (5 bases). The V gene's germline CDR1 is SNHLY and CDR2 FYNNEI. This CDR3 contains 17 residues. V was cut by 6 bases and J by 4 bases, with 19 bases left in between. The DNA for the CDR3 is TGTGCCAGCAGCCAAGCTTCAACGACAGTTTATAATTCACCCCTCCACTTT. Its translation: CASSQASTTVYNSPLHF.

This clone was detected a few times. CDR3 in DNA: TGCGCCAGCACACAGGGACATGAGGCGAGCTCCTATAATTCACCCCTCCACTTT. Protein: CASTQGHEASSYNSPLHF. The gene calls are TRBV5-1 and TRBJ1-6; tentatively, D is TRBD1 (6 bases). This CDR3 is built from 18 residues. The V end was cut by 6 bases, the J end by 0 bases, with 19 bases between. CDR1 is SGHRS, CDR2 YFSETQ, per germline.

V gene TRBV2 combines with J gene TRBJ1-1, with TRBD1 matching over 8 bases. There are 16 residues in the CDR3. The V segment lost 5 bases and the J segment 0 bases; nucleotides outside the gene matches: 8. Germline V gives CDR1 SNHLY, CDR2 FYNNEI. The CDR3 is CASSYDRGTMNTEAFF. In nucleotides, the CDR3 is TGTGCCAGCAGTTACGACAGGGGCACGATGAACACTGAAGCTTTCTTT.

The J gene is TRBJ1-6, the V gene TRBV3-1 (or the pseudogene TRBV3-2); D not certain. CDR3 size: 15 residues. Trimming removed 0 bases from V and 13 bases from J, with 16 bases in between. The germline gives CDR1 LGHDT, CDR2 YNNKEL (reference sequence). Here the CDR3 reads CASSQEGTPHSPLHF. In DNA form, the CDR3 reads TGTGCCAGCAGCCAAGAAGGAACCCCCCACAGCCCCCTCCACTTT.

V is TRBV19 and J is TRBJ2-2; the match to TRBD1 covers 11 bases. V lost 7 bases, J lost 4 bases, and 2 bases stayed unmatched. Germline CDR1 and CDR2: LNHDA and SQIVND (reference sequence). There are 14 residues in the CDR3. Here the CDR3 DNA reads TGTGCCAGTACAGGGACAGGGGGCACCGGGGAGCTGTTTTTT. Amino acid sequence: CASTGTGGTGELFF.

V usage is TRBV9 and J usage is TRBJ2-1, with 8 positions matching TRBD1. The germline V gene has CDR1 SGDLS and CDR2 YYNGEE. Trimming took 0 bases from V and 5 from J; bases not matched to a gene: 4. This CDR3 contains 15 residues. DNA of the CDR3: TGTGCCAGCAGCGTAGTGGGACAGGCAGACAATGAGCAGTTCTTC. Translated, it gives CASSVVGQADNEQFF. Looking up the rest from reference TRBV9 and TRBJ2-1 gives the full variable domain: DSGVTQTPKHLITATGQRVTLRCSPRSGDLSVYWYQQSLDQGLQFLIQYYNGEERAKGNILERFSAQQFPDLHSELNLSSLELGDSALYFCASSVVGQADNEQFFGPGTRLTVL.